A selection of T cell receptor beta chains follows, all from one sample in a study of shared clonotypes between healthy human individuals. Assay: immunoSEQ multiplex PCR; the TCRdb copy retains only in-frame clones and omits some. The sample carries millions of clones, roughly nine tenths recorded once. Source material: naive CD4+ T cells sorted from blood. Receptor source: a man aged 18 to 30 in good health. Both conserved end residues are part of each CDR3.

>TRBV5-6|TRBJ2-7
CASSLYQASYEQYF
>TRBV11-2|TRBJ2-1
CASSLEGSYNEQFF
>TRBV11-2|TRBJ2-3
CASSLNRGTDTQYF
>TRBV6-5|TRBJ1-2
CASRAGDRPFYGYTF
>TRBV28|TRBJ1-2
CASSLHGTGDYGYTF
>TRBV28|TRBJ2-1
CASASPGPPGNEQFF
>TRBV28|TRBJ1-2
CATTGANDYGYTF
>TRBV10-3|TRBJ1-2
CAISESGGTNYGYTF
>TRBV7-7|TRBJ2-6
CASSPVSGANVLTF
>TRBV5-4|TRBJ2-1
CASSLAVGLAAVGQFF
>TRBV11-2|TRBJ2-1
CASSLGEQFF
>TRBV5-6|TRBJ2-7
CASSLGFSGYEQYF
>TRBV7-2|TRBJ1-5
CASSLGLDRANQPQHF
>TRBV4-3|TRBJ2-1
CASSQGTSSYNEQFF
>TRBV29-1|TRBJ1-1
CSVDTVTNTEAFF
>TRBV19|TRBJ1-3
CASSTPSGGGVTAGNTIYF
>TRBV28|TRBJ2-7
CASSPRLAPMREQYF
>TRBV6-5|TRBJ1-1
CASSSTGNTEAFF
>TRBV11-3|TRBJ1-1
CASSSGQNTEAFF
>TRBV5-6|TRBJ1-6
CASSLLRGGGNSPLHF
>TRBV10-2|TRBJ2-5
CASSVSKRGGQETQYF
>TRBV5-4|TRBJ1-3
CASSLYLGEKGNTIYF
>TRBV10-3|TRBJ2-1
CAISEPGRANEQFF
>TRBV6-5|TRBJ1-1
CATQRTTEAFF